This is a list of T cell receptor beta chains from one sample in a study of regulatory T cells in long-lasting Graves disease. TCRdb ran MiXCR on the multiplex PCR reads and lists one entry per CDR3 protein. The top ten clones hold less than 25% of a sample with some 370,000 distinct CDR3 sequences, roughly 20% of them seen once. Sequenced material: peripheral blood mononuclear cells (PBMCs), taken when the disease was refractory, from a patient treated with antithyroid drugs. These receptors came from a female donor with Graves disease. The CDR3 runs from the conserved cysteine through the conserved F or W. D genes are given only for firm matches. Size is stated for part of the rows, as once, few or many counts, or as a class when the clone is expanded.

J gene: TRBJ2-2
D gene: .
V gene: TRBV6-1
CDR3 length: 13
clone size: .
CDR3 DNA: TGTGCCAGCAGTGCCAGGGGCAACGGGGAGCTGTTTTTT
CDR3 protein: CASSARGNGELFF

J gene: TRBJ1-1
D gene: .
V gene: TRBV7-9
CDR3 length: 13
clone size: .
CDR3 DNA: TGTGCCAGCAGCAATACAGGGCTAACTGAAGCTTTCTTT
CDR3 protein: CASSNTGLTEAFF

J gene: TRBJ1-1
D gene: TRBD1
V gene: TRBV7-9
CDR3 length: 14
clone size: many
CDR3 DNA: TGTGCCAGCAGCACCGACAGGGAGAACACTGAAGCTTTCTTT
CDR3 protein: CASSTDRENTEAFF

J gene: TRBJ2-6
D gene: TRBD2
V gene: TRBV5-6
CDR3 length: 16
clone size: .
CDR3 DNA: TGTGCCAGCAGCTTTTTGAGCGGGAGGGGGGCCAACGTCCTGACTTTC
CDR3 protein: CASSFLSGRGANVLTF

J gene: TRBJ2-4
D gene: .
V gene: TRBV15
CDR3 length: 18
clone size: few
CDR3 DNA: TGTGCCACCAGCAGGGGCTCCTCCGGAGTGAAGGCCAAAAACATTCAGTACTTC
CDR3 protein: CATSRGSSGVKAKNIQYF

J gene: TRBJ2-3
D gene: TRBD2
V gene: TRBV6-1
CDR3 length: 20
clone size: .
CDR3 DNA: TGTGCCAGCAGGGGGCTGTCCGGACTAGCGGGTTTGGTCTCCACAGATACGCAGTATTTT
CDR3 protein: CASRGLSGLAGLVSTDTQYF

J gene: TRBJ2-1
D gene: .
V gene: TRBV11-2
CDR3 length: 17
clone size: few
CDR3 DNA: TGTGCCAGCAGCTTAGGACAGCCTTGGGGCTCCTACAATGAGCAGTTCTTC
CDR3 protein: CASSLGQPWGSYNEQFF

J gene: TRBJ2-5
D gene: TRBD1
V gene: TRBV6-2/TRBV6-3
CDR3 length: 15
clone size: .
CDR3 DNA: TGTGCCGGTGAACCGAGGGGGACAGGCCGGGAGACCCAGTACTTC
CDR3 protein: CAGEPRGTGRETQYF

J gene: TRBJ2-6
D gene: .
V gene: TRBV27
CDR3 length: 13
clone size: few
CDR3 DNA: TGTGCCAGCAGTTTGGCTTTCGCCAACGTCCTGACTTTC
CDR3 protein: CASSLAFANVLTF

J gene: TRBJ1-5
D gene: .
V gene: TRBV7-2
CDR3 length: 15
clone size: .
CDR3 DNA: TGTGCCAGCAGCCTCCAGGGCCCTTCTAATCAGCCCCAGCATTTT
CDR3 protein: CASSLQGPSNQPQHF

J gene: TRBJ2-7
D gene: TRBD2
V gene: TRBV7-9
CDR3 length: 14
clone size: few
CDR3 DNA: TGTGCCAGCATCCCGCGGGAGGGCGCCTACGAGCAGTACTTC
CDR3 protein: CASIPREGAYEQYF

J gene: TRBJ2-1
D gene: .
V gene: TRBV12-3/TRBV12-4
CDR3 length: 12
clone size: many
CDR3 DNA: TGTGCCAGCAAGAACGACTACAATGAGCAGTTCTTC
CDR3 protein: CASKNDYNEQFF

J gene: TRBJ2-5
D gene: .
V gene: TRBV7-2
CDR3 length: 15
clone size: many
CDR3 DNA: TGTGCCAGCAGCCAACAAGGTTCAGGGCGGGGGACCCAGTACTTC
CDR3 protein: CASSQQGSGRGTQYF

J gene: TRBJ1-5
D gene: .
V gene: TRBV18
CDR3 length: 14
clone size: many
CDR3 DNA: TGTGCCAGCTCACCCGTGGGGGCGGATCAGCCCCAGCATTTT
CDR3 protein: CASSPVGADQPQHF

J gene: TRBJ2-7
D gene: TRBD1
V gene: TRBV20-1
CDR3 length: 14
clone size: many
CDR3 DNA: TGCAGTGTGCGTACCGGGACAGGGGGTCACGAGCAGTACTTC
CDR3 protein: CSVRTGTGGHEQYF

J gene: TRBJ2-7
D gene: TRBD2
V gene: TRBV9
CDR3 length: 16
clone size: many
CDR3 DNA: TGTGCCAGCAGCGTAGGAGCGGGGGCCTCTTCCTACGAGCAGTACTTC
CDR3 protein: CASSVGAGASSYEQYF

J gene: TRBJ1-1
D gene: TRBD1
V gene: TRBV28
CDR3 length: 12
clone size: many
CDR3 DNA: TGTGCCAGCGGACAGGGGGTAACTGAAGCTTTCTTT
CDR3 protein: CASGQGVTEAFF

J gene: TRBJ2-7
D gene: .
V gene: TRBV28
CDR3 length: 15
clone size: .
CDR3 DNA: TGTGCCAGCAGTTTACCCGGGACCCTGGCTAGCGAGCAGTACTTC
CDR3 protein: CASSLPGTLASEQYF

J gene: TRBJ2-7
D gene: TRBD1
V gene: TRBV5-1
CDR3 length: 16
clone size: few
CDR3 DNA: TGCGCCAGCAGTTTGGGGACAGGTTCCCTACTCTACGAGCAGTACTTC
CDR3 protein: CASSLGTGSLLYEQYF

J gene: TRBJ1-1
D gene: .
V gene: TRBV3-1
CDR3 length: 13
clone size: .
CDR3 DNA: TGTGCCGGCAGCCAAGTGATGAACACTGAAGCTTTCTTT
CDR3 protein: CAGSQVMNTEAFF

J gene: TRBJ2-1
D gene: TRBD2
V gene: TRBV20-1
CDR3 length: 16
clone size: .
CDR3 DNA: TGCAGTGCTAGCGTCCGGCGGGAGGGCCGTTTAGTTGAGCAGTTCTTC
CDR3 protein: CSASVRREGRLVEQFF

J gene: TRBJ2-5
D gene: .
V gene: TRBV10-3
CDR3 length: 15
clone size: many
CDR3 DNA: TGTGCCATCAGTGAGGGGGCAGGGTACCAAGAGACCCAGTACTTC
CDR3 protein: CAISEGAGYQETQYF

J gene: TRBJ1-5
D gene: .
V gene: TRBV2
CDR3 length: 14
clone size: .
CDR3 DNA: TGTGCCAGCAGTGTCGGGACGGACAATCAGCCCCAGCATTTT
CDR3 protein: CASSVGTDNQPQHF

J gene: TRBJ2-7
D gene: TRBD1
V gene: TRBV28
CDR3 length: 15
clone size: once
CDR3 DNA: TGTGCCAGCAGTTTCCCGACAGGGCCCCTTGGCGAGCAGTACTTC
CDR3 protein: CASSFPTGPLGEQYF